What follows are 21 T cell receptor beta chains derived from one specimen sequenced in a study of healthy donors' naive CD4 and CD8 T cells. Starting from about 0.55 ug of total RNA, TCR libraries were made with linear amplification. Via MiXCR, TCRdb re-called the reads, giving one row per CDR3 protein. The sample includes roughly 200,000 distinct CDR3 sequences, over 60% of them seen just once. Specimen: naive CD4+ and CD8+ T cells sorted from blood, pooled from several donors. These receptors came from a pool of human donors in good health; the sample pools cells from several healthy donors.

The chain is built from TRBV29-1 and TRBJ2-5; no reliable D call. Germline V lookup: CDR1 SQVTM, CDR2 ANQGSEA. The CDR3 loop spans 13 amino acids. The V end lost 4 bases, the J end lost 0 bases, and 9 bases lay between the germline ends. CDR3 sequence: CSVGPKYQETQYF. The CDR3 DNA is TGCAGCGTTGGACCGAAGTACCAAGAGACCCAGTACTTC.

This clonotype was counted a single time. V and J are TRBV6-5 and TRBJ1-2, with TRBD1 matching over 7 bases. This CDR3 has 16 residues. V shed 6 bases and J 6 bases; nucleotides not matched to a gene: 16. Germline V gene sequence: CDR1 MNHEY, CDR2 SVGAGI. The CDR3 region is CASSQGQLNHYDGYTF. The DNA of the CDR3 is TGTGCCAGCAGCCAGGGACAGCTGAACCACTATGATGGCTACACCTTC.

This rearrangement joins TRBV6-2 or TRBV6-3 to TRBJ2-3; D ambiguous. The CDR3 consists of 12 residues. Deletions cut 6 bases from V and 6 bases from J, with 10 bases between. In germline, CDR1 is MNHEY, CDR2 SVGEGT. This CDR3 is CASSTTRDTQYF. The CDR3 nucleotides are TGTGCCAGCAGCACAACTCGGGATACGCAGTATTTT.

This clonotype occurred a few times. This chain uses TRBV6-5 with TRBJ2-2, with D unclear. The CDR3 sequence is 15 residues long. Trimming cost V 2 bases and J 3 bases, with 10 bases left between them. Germline CDR1 MNHEY, CDR2 SVGAGI. The CDR3 DNA is TGTGCCAGCAGTTACCTACCGACGGACACCGGGGAGCTGTTTTTT. It codes for CASSYLPTDTGELFF.

Only a few counts were recorded for this clonotype. The chain recombines TRBV29-1 with TRBJ1-1; no clear D. The CDR3 runs 13 residues. Looked up from germline, CDR1 is SQVTM and CDR2 is ANQGSEA. The ends were cut back, 4 bases at V and 1 base at J, with 10 bases in the middle. The CDR3 sequence is CSVAETQNTEAFF. CDR3 bases: TGCAGCGTTGCGGAGACACAGAACACTGAAGCTTTCTTT.

The chain is built from TRBV29-1 and TRBJ2-7; the D is unclear. V was cut by 5 bases and J by 0 bases, with 5 bases left in between. This CDR3 comprises 11 residues. The germline V gene encodes CDR1 SQVTM and CDR2 ANQGSEA. CDR3 coding DNA: TGCAGCGTTCGGAACTCCTACGAGCAGTACTTC. This encodes CSVRNSYEQYF.

In this sample, this clonotype turned up once. This chain links TRBV29-1 with TRBJ2-7; D possibly corresponds to TRBD2 (8 bases). Per the germline V gene, CDR1 is SQVTM and CDR2 is ANQGSEA. CDR3 length equals 16 residues. Trimming left V 0 bases short and J 2 bases short, with 17 bases between. DNA for the CDR3: TGCAGCGTTGAAGATCGGGAGGGGGCTTCCCCCTACGAGCAGTACTTC. Translated, it gives CSVEDREGASPYEQYF.

This rearrangement joins TRBV27 to TRBJ2-7; D ambiguous. The CDR3 has 14 amino acids. Trimming took 3 bases from V and 7 from J, leaving 16 bases between them. CDR1 and CDR2 from the germline V gene are MNHEY and SMNVEV (reference sequence). CDR3 residues: CASSFGSVAREQYF. The CDR3 nucleotides are TGTGCCAGCAGTTTTGGGTCGGTGGCGAGGGAGCAGTACTTC.

The chain recombines TRBV27 with TRBJ2-1; D ambiguous. Looked up from germline, CDR1 is MNHEY and CDR2 is SMNVEV (reference sequence). The CDR3 sequence is 17 residues long. V lost 5 bases, J lost 0 bases, and 17 bases lay in between. Here the CDR3 reads CASSRKNSPSSYNEQFF. CDR3 bases: TGTGCCAGCAGTAGGAAAAATAGCCCAAGCTCCTACAATGAGCAGTTCTTC.

This clonotype was seen a handful of times. The chain carries TRBV4-2 and TRBJ1-6, with a tentative D call TRBD1 (6 bases). The V end was cut by 4 bases, the J end by 6 bases, with 19 bases between. The CDR3 length is 17 residues. CDR1 is LGHNA and CDR2 is YNFKEQ in the germline V gene. This chain's CDR3 is CASSRETGPGLNSPLHF. The CDR3 DNA reads as TGTGCCAGCAGCCGAGAGACAGGACCTGGCCTTAATTCACCCCTCCACTTT.

The gene calls are TRBV19 and TRBJ2-1; D is unresolved. Germline lookup yields CDR1 LNHDA and CDR2 SQIVND (reference sequence). Trimming pared 6 bases from V and 0 bases from J, leaving 12 bases between. The CDR3 extends over 15 amino acids. CDR3 loop: CASRGRVSSYNEQFF. Written as DNA, the CDR3 is TGTGCCAGTAGAGGTAGGGTGAGCTCCTACAATGAGCAGTTCTTC.

The sample holds a few counts of this clonotype. CDR3 sequence reads: CSVGLVVGDTQYF. The CDR3 nucleotides read TGCAGCGTGGGACTAGTAGTTGGAGATACGCAGTATTTT. The chain has TRBV29-1 and TRBJ2-3; 8 positions match TRBD2. The CDR3 sequence is 13 residues long. Trimming at V came to 6 bases and at J to 5 bases, leaving 7 bases not matched to a gene. CDR1 and CDR2 from the germline V gene are SQVTM and ANQGSEA.

This chain links TRBV27 with TRBJ2-1, with a weak D call TRBD2 (5 bases). V lost 5 bases, J lost 6 bases, and 14 bases lay in between. CDR1 and CDR2 from the germline V gene are MNHEY and SMNVEV (reference sequence). The CDR3 is 14 amino acids. The CDR3, as DNA: TGTGCCAGCAGTGCCAGACTATCGGGCAATGAGCAGTTCTTC. Amino acids: CASSARLSGNEQFF.

The rearrangement links TRBV20-1 to TRBJ2-7; 7 positions agree with TRBD2. The CDR3 is 15 residues long. Germline lookup yields CDR1 DFQATT and CDR2 SNEGSKA (reference sequence). Germline trimming cut 0 bases from V and 0 bases from J; bases unmatched to any gene: 5. In DNA, the CDR3 is TGCAGTGCTAGAGATGTCAGGACTAGCTCCTACGAGCAGTACTTC. Protein product: CSARDVRTSSYEQYF.

The gene calls are TRBV4-3 and TRBJ2-7, with 7 nucleotides matching TRBD1. CDR3 length: 14 amino acids. After removal of 1 base from V and 3 bases from J, the junction contained 3 bases not matched to a gene. Germline lookup yields CDR1 LGHNA and CDR2 YSLEER. CDR3 amino acids: CASSQVTGIYEQYF. The DNA for the CDR3 is TGCGCCAGCAGCCAAGTGACAGGGATCTACGAGCAGTACTTC.

This clonotype was counted between two and nine times. The chain uses TRBV29-1 and TRBJ2-1, with 7 bases lining up with TRBD1. This CDR3 is built from 15 residues. The germline V gene encodes CDR1 SQVTM and CDR2 ANQGSEA. J gave up 8 bases and V 4 bases, and 14 bases lay outside the gene matches. CDR3 in DNA: TGCAGCGTTGTTCTAGTGAGGGATCAGGGGGATGAGCAGTTCTTC. Translated: CSVVLVRDQGDEQFF.

The rearrangement links TRBV29-1 to TRBJ1-1; 8 nucleotides agree with TRBD1. CDR3 length: 18 amino acids. CDR1 is SQVTM and CDR2 is ANQGSEA in the germline V gene. After removal of 3 bases from V and 1 base from J, the junction contained 16 bases not matched to a gene. The CDR3 nucleotides are TGCAGCGTTGATCCCGGGACAGGCGAAGATGTTAAGAACACTGAAGCTTTCTTT. Translation: CSVDPGTGEDVKNTEAFF.

The table lists this clonotype with a count of one. V and J are TRBV10-3 and TRBJ2-7; 10 bases fit TRBD2. The CDR3 contains 16 residues. V gave up 3 bases and J gave up 0 bases; unmatched junction bases: 5. Per the germline V gene, CDR1 is ENHRY and CDR2 is SYGVKD. The CDR3, as DNA: TGTGCCATCAGTGAAAATAGCGGGGGGTTCTCCTACGAGCAGTACTTC. It yields the protein CAISENSGGFSYEQYF.

The gene calls are TRBV20-1 and TRBJ1-4; D unresolved. Germline CDR1 is DFQATT and CDR2 is SNEGSKA (reference sequence). V lost 6 bases, J lost 6 bases, and 14 bases lay in between. This CDR3 has 13 residues. The CDR3 reads CSARWDLDEKLFF. CDR3 nucleotide sequence: TGCAGTGCCAGGTGGGATTTGGATGAAAAACTGTTTTTT.

This sequence joins TRBV6-5 and TRBJ2-1; a weak D match, TRBD1 (5 bases). V lost 6 bases and J lost 2, with 14 bases in between. Germline-derived CDR1 and CDR2 are MNHEY and SVGAGI. This CDR3 is built from 15 residues. The chain's CDR3 is CASSLTQAAYNEQFF. The DNA for the CDR3 is TGTGCCAGCAGCCTCACACAGGCGGCCTACAATGAGCAGTTCTTC.

The CDR3 loop reads CAWSKQDRGGDEQFF. CDR3 DNA: TGTGCCTGGAGCAAACAGGATAGGGGCGGGGATGAGCAGTTCTTC. The chain recombines TRBV30 with TRBJ2-1; the D gene is possibly TRBD2 (6 bases). Germline assignment: CDR1 GTSNPN and CDR2 SVGIG (reference sequence). Between the trimmed V and J ends, which lost 3 bases and 8 bases, there was a span of 20 bases. This CDR3 has 15 amino acids.